The sequence of this T cell receptor (beta chain) was determined in a study of T cell responses to AZD1222 COVID-19 vaccine. Notes on the study in general: A reported finding is that nearly half of spike-specific TCRs target unmutated variant regions.

This clone is a singleton in its sample. No antigen is known for it. Second-dose groups at about 4 or about 12 weeks were pooled. Data came from immunoSEQ multiplex PCR; TCRdb stores just in-frame clones and leaves some out. Among around 150,000 clones listed, 92% were seen once. The CDR3 loop spans 15 amino acids. Germline V lookup: CDR1 MNHEY, CDR2 SMNVEV (reference sequence). V lost 4 bases and J 3 bases, leaving 16 bases between the germline ends. Sequencing used peripheral blood, obtained 28 days after the second AZD1222 dose. The clonotype was recovered from an adult who received the AZD1222 COVID-19 vaccine. The chain recombines TRBV27 with TRBJ2-7, with D maybe TRBD2 (6 bases). CDR3 in DNA: TGTGCCAGCAGTTGGCGGGGACCAGGAGGCTACGAGCAGTACTTC. Translation: CASSWRGPGGYEQYF.